There are many counts of the clone carrying this TCR beta chain. The antigen remains unidentified. The germline gives CDR1 SNHLY, CDR2 FYNNEI. V dropped 1 base and J dropped 1 base, with 8 bases sitting between them. This CDR3 region has 14 residues. The investigators amplified TCR beta CDR3 regions from RNA transcripts. Using the HTBI primer set, a first-round RT-PCR was run on the TCR CDR3. One entry per CDR3 protein, called by TCRdb with MiXCR from the multiplex PCR reads. The top ten clones hold 7.9% of a sample with some 300,000 distinct CDR3 sequences, roughly 15% of them seen once. This sample is part of a study of T cells in Graves' hyperthyroidism and ophthalmopathy. On the study more broadly: Blood was drawn when the patient was first diagnosed and still untreated.

Broader study findings: Ophthalmopathy got predicted by the model a median approximately six months before its onset. Blood samples included most of the expanded thyroid clonotypes exceeding 0.001.

The sequencing sample was made of blood. The chain is built from TRBV2 and TRBJ2-7; D remains unclear. The source of this sequence is a woman in her forties with Graves' hyperthyroidism. The CDR3 DNA follows: TGTGCCAGCAGTGAAGTGCACAGTTCCTACGAGCAGTACTTC. Amino acids: CASSEVHSSYEQYF.